Reported below is one TCR beta chain. The specificity of this receptor is unknown. Qualities for individual bases were not recorded, and no much larger clone is one base off. The sample comes from a study of T cells after somatic rescue of genetic block (dated by TCRdb to 2020 to 2022). With regard to the full study: The study assessed how robust, over the long term, a T-cell system was when the system had developed through somatic rescue of a genetic block in T-cell development.

Preparation of the library involved the immunoSEQ multiplex PCR assay. The clones in this table, taken by TCRdb from immuneACCESS, are in-frame only. Not every clone is retained; where verified, under half of the shortfall comes from an unresolved V gene, and the cause of the rest is unknown. Present in this sample are 110,000 or so clones, about nine tenths of which were seen just once. The leading ten clones occupy less than 1.5% of the sample. The CDR3 starts with the cysteine, ends with the phenylalanine, and has 17 residues. The only DNA kept is the CDR3, 51 bases in frame from the first base. Cut back by 2 bases and 0 bases, the V and J ends lie 17 bases apart. The germline V gene specifies SGHDT as CDR1 and YYEEEE as CDR2.

This clonotype was obtained from a woman aged 18-29 years. The chain uses TRBV5-6 and TRBJ1-1; the D gene is perhaps TRBD1, on 5 matching bases. Material for sequencing was peripheral blood mononuclear cells (PBMCs). The bases read TGTGCCAGCAGCTTAAACAGGTGGAGACTCATGAACACTGAAGCTTTCTTT. Translation gives CASSLNRWRLMNTEAFF.